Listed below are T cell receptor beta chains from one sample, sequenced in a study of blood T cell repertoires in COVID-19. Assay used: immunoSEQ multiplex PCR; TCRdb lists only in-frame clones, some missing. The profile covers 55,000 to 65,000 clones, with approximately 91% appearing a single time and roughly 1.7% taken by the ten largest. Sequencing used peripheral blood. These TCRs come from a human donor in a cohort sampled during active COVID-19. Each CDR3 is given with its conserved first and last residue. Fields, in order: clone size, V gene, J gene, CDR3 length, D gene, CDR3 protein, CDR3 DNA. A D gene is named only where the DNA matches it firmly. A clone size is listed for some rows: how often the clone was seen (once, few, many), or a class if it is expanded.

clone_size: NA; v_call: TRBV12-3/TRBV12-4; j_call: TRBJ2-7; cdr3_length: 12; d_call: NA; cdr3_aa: CASSSRKRGLHF; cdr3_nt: TGTGCCAGCAGTTCGCGGAAACGGGGACTTCACTTC
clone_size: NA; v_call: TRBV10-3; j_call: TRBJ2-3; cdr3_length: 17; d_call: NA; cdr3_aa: CAISEGQAGISTDTQYF; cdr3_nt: TGTGCCATCAGTGAGGGCCAGGCGGGAATCTCCACAGATACGCAGTATTTT
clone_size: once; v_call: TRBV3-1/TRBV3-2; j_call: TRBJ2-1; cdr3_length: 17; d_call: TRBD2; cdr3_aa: CASSPSRAGGSYNEQFF; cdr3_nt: TGTGCCAGCAGCCCAAGTAGAGCGGGAGGGTCCTACAATGAGCAGTTCTTC
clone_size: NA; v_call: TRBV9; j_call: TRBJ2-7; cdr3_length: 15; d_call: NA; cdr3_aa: CASSVVDRPSYEQYF; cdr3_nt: TGTGCCAGCAGCGTAGTAGACAGGCCCTCCTACGAGCAGTACTTC
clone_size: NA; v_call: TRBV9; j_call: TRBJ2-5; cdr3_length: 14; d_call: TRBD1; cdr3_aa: CASSGTGGKETQYF; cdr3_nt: TGTGCCAGCAGCGGGACAGGGGGGAAAGAGACCCAGTACTTC
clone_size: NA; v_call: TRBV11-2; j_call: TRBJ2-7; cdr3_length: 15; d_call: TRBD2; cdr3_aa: CASSLDRASGNEQYF; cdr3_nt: TGTGCCAGCAGCTTAGATCGTGCTAGCGGCAACGAGCAGTACTTC
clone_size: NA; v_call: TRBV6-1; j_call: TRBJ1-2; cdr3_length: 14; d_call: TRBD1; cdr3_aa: CASSEARTGGGYTF; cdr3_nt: TGTGCCAGCAGTGAAGCGAGGACAGGAGGGGGCTACACCTTC
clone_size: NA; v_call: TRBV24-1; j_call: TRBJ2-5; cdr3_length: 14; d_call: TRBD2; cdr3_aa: CATSDGGSWETQYF; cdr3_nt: TGTGCCACCAGTGACGGGGGGTCGTGGGAGACCCAGTACTTC
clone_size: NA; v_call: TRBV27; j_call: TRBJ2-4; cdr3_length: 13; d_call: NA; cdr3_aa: CASSSFTGNIQYF; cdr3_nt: TGTGCCAGCAGTTCCTTTACAGGAAACATTCAGTACTTC
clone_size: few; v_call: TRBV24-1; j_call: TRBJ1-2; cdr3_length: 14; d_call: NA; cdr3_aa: CATSDPGRRYGYTF; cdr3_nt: TGTGCCACCAGTGATCCCGGGAGACGCTATGGCTACACCTTC
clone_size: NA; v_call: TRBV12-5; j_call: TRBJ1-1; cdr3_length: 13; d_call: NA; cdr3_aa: CASVPKGLPEAFF; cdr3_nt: TGTGCTAGTGTCCCGAAGGGGCTCCCTGAAGCTTTCTTT
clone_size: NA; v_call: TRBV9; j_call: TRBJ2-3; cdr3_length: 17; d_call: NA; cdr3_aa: CASSVGGRTRSTDTQYF; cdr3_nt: TGTGCCAGCAGCGTAGGCGGTCGAACAAGGAGCACAGATACGCAGTATTTT
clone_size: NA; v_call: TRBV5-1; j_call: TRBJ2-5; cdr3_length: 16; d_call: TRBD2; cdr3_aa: CASSLAGRGSVETQYF; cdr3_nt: TGCGCCAGCAGCTTGGCCGGGCGGGGGTCTGTGGAGACCCAGTACTTC
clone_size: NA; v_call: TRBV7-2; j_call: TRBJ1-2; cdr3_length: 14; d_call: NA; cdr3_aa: CASSLTLQGSGYTF; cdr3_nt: TGTGCCAGCAGCCTAACTCTCCAGGGCAGTGGCTACACCTTC
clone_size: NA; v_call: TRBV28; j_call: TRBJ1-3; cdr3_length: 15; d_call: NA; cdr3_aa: CASSLRGSSGNTIYF; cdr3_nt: TGTGCCAGCAGTTTGCGGGGCAGCTCTGGAAACACCATATATTTT
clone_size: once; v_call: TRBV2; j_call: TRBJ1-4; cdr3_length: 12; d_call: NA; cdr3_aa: CANQGLGEKLFF; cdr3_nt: TGTGCCAACCAGGGGTTAGGTGAAAAACTGTTTTTT
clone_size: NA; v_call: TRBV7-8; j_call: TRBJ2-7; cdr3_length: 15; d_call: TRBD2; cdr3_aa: CASSLAGLALYEQYF; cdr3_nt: TGTGCCAGCAGCTTAGCGGGACTAGCACTCTACGAGCAGTACTTC
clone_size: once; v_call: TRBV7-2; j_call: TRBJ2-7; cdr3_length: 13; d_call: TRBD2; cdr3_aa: CASSLPGGYEQYF; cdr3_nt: TGTGCCAGCAGCTTACCCGGGGGGTACGAGCAGTACTTC
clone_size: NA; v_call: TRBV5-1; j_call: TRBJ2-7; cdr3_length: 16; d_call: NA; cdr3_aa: CASSVLPQGRASEQYF; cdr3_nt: TGCGCCAGCAGCGTCCTCCCCCAGGGTCGGGCCTCCGAGCAGTACTTC
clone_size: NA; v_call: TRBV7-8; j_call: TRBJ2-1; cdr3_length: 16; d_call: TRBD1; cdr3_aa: CASSLFTGVKYNEQFF; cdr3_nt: TGTGCCAGCAGCTTATTCACAGGGGTAAAGTACAATGAGCAGTTCTTC
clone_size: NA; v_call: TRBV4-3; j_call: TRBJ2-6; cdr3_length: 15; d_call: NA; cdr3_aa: CASSQAGSGANVLTF; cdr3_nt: TGCGCCAGCAGCCAAGCAGGGTCTGGGGCCAACGTCCTGACTTTC
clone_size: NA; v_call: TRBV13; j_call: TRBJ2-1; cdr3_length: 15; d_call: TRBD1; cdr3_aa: CASSPGTGRTNEQFF; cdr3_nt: TGTGCCAGCAGCCCAGGGACAGGGAGGACCAATGAGCAGTTCTTC
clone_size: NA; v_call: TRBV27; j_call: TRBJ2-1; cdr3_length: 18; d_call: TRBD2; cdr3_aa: CASRAGLAGGPIENEQFF; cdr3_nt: TGTGCCAGCCGTGCTGGACTAGCGGGAGGGCCGATAGAAAATGAGCAGTTCTTC
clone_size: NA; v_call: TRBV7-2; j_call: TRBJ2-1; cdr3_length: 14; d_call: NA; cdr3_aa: CASSLRGIANEQFF; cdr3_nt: TGTGCCAGCAGCTTACGGGGGATCGCCAATGAGCAGTTCTTC
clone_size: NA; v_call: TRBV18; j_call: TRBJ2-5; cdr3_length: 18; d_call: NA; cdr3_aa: CASSPWPVLGARPETQYF; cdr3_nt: TGTGCCAGCTCACCCTGGCCCGTCTTGGGAGCTCGGCCAGAGACCCAGTACTTC
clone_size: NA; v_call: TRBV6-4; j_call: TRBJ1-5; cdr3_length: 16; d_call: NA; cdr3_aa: CASSDSTSGTRDFQHF; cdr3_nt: TGTGCCAGCAGTGACTCAACTTCCGGGACGCGGGATTTCCAGCATTTT
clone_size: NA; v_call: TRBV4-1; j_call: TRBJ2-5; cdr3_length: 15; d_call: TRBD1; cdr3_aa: CASSRGQGRQETQYF; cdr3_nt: TGCGCCAGCAGCCGAGGACAGGGAAGGCAAGAGACCCAGTACTTC
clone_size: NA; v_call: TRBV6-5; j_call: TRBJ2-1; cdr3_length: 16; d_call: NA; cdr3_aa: CASSYSTAARYNEQFF; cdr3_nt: TGTGCCAGCAGTTATTCGACTGCGGCGCGGTACAATGAGCAGTTCTTC
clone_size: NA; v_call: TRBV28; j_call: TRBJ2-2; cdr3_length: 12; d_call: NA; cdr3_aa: CASSSASRELFF; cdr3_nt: TGTGCCAGCAGTTCAGCGTCCCGGGAGCTGTTTTTT
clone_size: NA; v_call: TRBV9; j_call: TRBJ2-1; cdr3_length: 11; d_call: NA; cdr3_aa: CASSVEEEQFF; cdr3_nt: TGTGCCAGCAGCGTAGAGGAGGAGCAGTTCTTC
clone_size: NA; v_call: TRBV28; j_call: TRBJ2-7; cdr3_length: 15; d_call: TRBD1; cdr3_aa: CASSSPGTGSYEQYF; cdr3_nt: TGTGCCAGCAGTTCCCCCGGGACAGGGTCTTACGAGCAGTACTTC
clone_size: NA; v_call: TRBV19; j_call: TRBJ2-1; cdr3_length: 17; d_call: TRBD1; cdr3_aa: CASSIAKPVGTAHEQFF; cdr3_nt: TGTGCCAGTAGTATAGCCAAACCTGTCGGGACAGCACATGAGCAGTTCTTC
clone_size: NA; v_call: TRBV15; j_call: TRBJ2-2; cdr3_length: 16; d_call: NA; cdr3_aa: CATSRTGGVNTGELFF; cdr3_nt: TGTGCCACCAGCAGAACAGGCGGGGTGAACACCGGGGAGCTGTTTTTT